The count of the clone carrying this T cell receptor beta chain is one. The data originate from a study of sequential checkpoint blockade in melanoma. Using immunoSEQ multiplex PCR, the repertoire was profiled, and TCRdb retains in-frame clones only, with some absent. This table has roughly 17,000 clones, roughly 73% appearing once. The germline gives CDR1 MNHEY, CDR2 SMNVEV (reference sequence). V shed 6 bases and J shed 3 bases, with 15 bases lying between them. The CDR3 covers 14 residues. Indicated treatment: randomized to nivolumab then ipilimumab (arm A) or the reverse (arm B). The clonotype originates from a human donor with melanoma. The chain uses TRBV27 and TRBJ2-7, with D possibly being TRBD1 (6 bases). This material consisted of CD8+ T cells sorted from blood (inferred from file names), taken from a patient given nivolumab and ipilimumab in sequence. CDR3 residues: CASRNTGLGYEQYF. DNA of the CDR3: TGTGCCAGCAGAAATACAGGGTTAGGCTACGAGCAGTACTTC.